This T cell receptor beta chain appears in the sequencing data of a study of control samples from healthy donors and cancer patients (dated by TCRdb to about 2020). The method behind the library was the immunoSEQ multiplex PCR assay. The source is immuneACCESS, and TCRdb retained only in-frame sequences with V and J called. Part of the clones is not carried over; for the studies checked, unresolved V genes explain less than half of this, and the remainder is unexplained. This sample lists about 71,000 clones; over 85% were detected once. The leading ten clones occupy roughly a fifth of the sample. The cysteine opens and the phenylalanine closes a CDR3 of 14 amino acids. Solely the CDR3 DNA is kept, with 42 bases framed from the first base. CDR1 and CDR2 were assigned from the germline V gene as SGHRS and YFSETQ. V is cut back by 2 bases and J by 3 bases, with 3 bases in the junction unmatched. A word on this clone: The specificity of this receptor is unknown. Base qualities are not provided; no much larger clone lies one nucleotide away.

This receptor was obtained from a man in his sixties with lung cancer. The chain joins TRBV5-1 to TRBJ1-2; 8 junctional bases match TRBD1. Specimen: PBMCs. The sequenced DNA: TGCGCCAGCAGCTTCTCAGGGGGCGACTATGGCTACACCTTC. The translation is CASSFSGGDYGYTF.